A selection of T cell receptor beta chains follows, all from one sample in a study of Graves' ophthalmopathy and Graves' hyperthyroidism. MiXCR was run by TCRdb on the multiplex PCR reads, yielding one entry per CDR3 protein. Here the sample spans a few hundred thousand distinct CDR3 sequences, about a sixth being singletons. The sequenced sample consisted of peripheral blood. The receptors were sampled from an adult woman with stable Graves' hyperthyroidism. Both conserved end residues are part of each CDR3. The D gene is left open where the match is weak. Rows give clone size only sometimes, using once, few, many, or a class for an expanded clone.

J	size	D	V	CDR3	DNA
TRBJ2-5	.	.	TRBV11-1	CASSRRAYETQYF	TGTGCCAGCAGCCGCAGGGCGTACGAGACCCAGTACTTC
TRBJ2-1	.	.	TRBV2	CASPLKSSSYSEQFF	TGTGCCAGTCCATTGAAATCCAGCTCCTACAGTGAGCAGTTCTTC
TRBJ2-2	few	TRBD2	TRBV12-3/TRBV12-4	CASSLGLAVNTGELFF	TGTGCCAGCAGTTTAGGACTAGCGGTGAACACCGGGGAGCTGTTTTTT
TRBJ1-5	.	.	TRBV12-3/TRBV12-4	CASSPMWDQPQHF	TGTGCCAGCAGTCCCATGTGGGATCAGCCCCAGCATTTT
TRBJ2-2	many	TRBD2	TRBV2	CASRAGGPIPGELFF	TGTGCCAGCAGGGCGGGAGGGCCTATCCCCGGGGAGCTGTTTTTT
TRBJ2-7	few	TRBD1	TRBV11-2	CASSPRGRQGTYEQYF	TGTGCCAGCAGCCCCCGAGGGCGACAGGGAACCTACGAGCAGTACTTC
TRBJ2-5	many	.	TRBV10-3	CAIRPGGLGETQYF	TGTGCCATCAGGCCCGGGGGGCTGGGGGAGACCCAGTACTTC
TRBJ2-7	.	.	TRBV7-9	CASSHAHTYYEQYF	TGTGCCAGCAGTCACGCCCATACCTACTACGAGCAGTACTTC
TRBJ2-7	many	.	TRBV11-2	CASSLALRVKWYEQYF	TGTGCCAGCAGCTTAGCTTTGAGGGTGAAGTGGTACGAGCAGTACTTC
TRBJ1-2	.	TRBD1	TRBV12-3/TRBV12-4	CASSLAGQAFNYGYTF	TGTGCCAGCAGTTTAGCCGGACAGGCCTTTAACTATGGCTACACCTTC
TRBJ1-5	many	.	TRBV19	CASRETWGPQPQHF	TGTGCCAGCAGGGAGACCTGGGGGCCTCAGCCCCAGCATTTT
TRBJ1-2	many	TRBD1	TRBV20-1	CSADRANYGYTF	TGCAGTGCTGACAGGGCTAACTATGGCTACACCTTC
TRBJ2-2	.	.	TRBV19	CASNPGRGAGELFF	TGTGCCAGTAACCCGGGCAGGGGGGCCGGGGAGCTGTTTTTT
TRBJ2-7	many	.	TRBV29-1	CSVEEGWGEQYF	TGCAGCGTTGAAGAAGGGTGGGGCGAGCAGTACTTC
TRBJ1-1	.	TRBD1	TRBV12-3/TRBV12-4	CASTDTGGTEAFF	TGTGCCAGCACCGACACAGGGGGCACTGAAGCTTTCTTT
TRBJ2-4	many	.	TRBV30	CAWSRDSAKNIQYF	TGTGCCTGGAGTCGGGATTCGGCGAAAAACATTCAGTACTTC
TRBJ2-7	many	.	TRBV5-1	CASRDPSWSPKPYEQYF	TGCGCCAGCAGGGACCCCAGTTGGTCCCCGAAACCCTACGAGCAGTACTTC
TRBJ2-7	many	.	TRBV20-1	CSATGTGRTYEQYF	TGCAGTGCTACGGGAACAGGGAGGACCTACGAGCAGTACTTC
TRBJ2-5	many	.	TRBV27	CASSLRKGAGQETQYF	TGTGCCAGCAGTTTACGTAAAGGGGCAGGGCAAGAGACCCAGTACTTC
TRBJ1-1	many	.	TRBV29-1	CSVGYRVPDTEAFF	TGCAGCGTTGGCTACAGGGTCCCGGACACTGAAGCTTTCTTT
TRBJ1-3	many	.	TRBV12-3/TRBV12-4	CASRRDGPSGNTIYF	TGTGCCAGCAGGAGAGACGGCCCCTCTGGAAACACCATATATTTT
TRBJ2-7	many	TRBD1	TRBV9	CASSLGTGALYEQYF	TGTGCCAGCAGCCTCGGGACAGGGGCCCTTTACGAGCAGTACTTC
TRBJ2-3	few	TRBD2	TRBV27	CASSLGTSLADTQYF	TGTGCCAGCAGTTTAGGGACTAGTTTGGCAGATACGCAGTATTTT
TRBJ1-1	many	TRBD1	TRBV28	CASSPRAGQENTEAFF	TGTGCCAGCAGTCCCCGCGCCGGACAGGAGAACACTGAAGCTTTCTTT
TRBJ1-2	once	TRBD1	TRBV7-2	CASSLLQGSYGYTF	TGTGCCAGCAGCTTGCTACAGGGGTCCTATGGCTACACCTTC
TRBJ2-7	many	TRBD1	TRBV5-1	CASSTPTGPGEQYF	TGCGCCAGCAGCACACCGACAGGGCCGGGCGAGCAGTACTTC
TRBJ2-7	few	.	TRBV11-2	CASSLATEQYF	TGTGCCAGCAGCTTAGCGACCGAGCAGTACTTC
TRBJ2-5	.	TRBD2	TRBV6-1	CASSPGTSRAQYF	TGTGCCAGCAGCCCCGGGACTAGCCGGGCCCAGTACTTC
TRBJ2-2	many	.	TRBV30	CAWSLGFGELFF	TGTGCCTGGAGTCTGGGATTCGGGGAGCTGTTTTTT
TRBJ1-3	many	.	TRBV20-1	CSARDYSGTQGGSGNTIYF	TGCAGTGCTAGAGACTATTCCGGGACCCAAGGGGGCTCTGGAAACACCATATATTTT
TRBJ2-3	many	.	TRBV20-1	CSGNRPTDTQYF	TGCAGTGGTAACAGGCCCACAGATACGCAGTATTTT
TRBJ2-4	many	.	TRBV19	CASSPKGRGLAKNIQYF	TGTGCCAGTAGCCCTAAAGGCCGCGGTTTAGCCAAAAACATTCAGTACTTC
TRBJ1-6	.	.	TRBV6-2/TRBV6-3	CASSMTGSSYNSPLHF	TGTGCCAGCAGCATGACAGGAAGCTCCTATAATTCACCCCTCCACTTT
TRBJ2-2	many	TRBD1	TRBV12-3/TRBV12-4	CASKLGPGTAPTGELFF	TGTGCCAGCAAATTAGGGCCCGGGACAGCCCCAACCGGGGAGCTGTTTTTT
TRBJ2-2	.	TRBD2	TRBV2	CAMGLADGTGELFF	TGTGCCATGGGACTAGCGGATGGTACCGGGGAGCTGTTTTTT
TRBJ2-5	.	.	TRBV6-9	CASSYGTMGGKETQYF	TGTGCCAGCAGTTACGGGACTATGGGGGGCAAAGAGACCCAGTACTTC
TRBJ2-4	many	.	TRBV20-1	CSAATGSKNIQYF	TGCAGTGCCGCGACAGGATCCAAAAACATTCAGTACTTC
TRBJ2-7	.	.	TRBV30	CAWSRGVTYEQYF	TGTGCCTGGAGCCGTGGGGTGACCTACGAGCAGTACTTC
TRBJ2-2	few	.	TRBV6-2/TRBV6-3	CASWAGILAGELFF	TGTGCCAGCTGGGCAGGGATTTTAGCCGGGGAGCTGTTTTTT
TRBJ2-2	few	TRBD2	TRBV7-3	CASSSDSAGEGTGELFF	TGTGCCAGCAGCTCCGACTCAGCGGGAGAGGGGACCGGGGAGCTGTTTTTT
TRBJ2-5	many	.	TRBV24-1	CATSDPQGGGETQYF	TGTGCCACCAGTGATCCGCAGGGAGGGGGCGAGACCCAGTACTTC
TRBJ2-7	.	.	TRBV29-1	CSAVRRDRFDEQYF	TGCAGCGCAGTACGACGGGACCGATTCGACGAGCAGTACTTC
TRBJ1-5	once	.	TRBV28	CASSLSVRPGYQPQHF	TGTGCCAGCAGTTTATCGGTAAGGCCCGGTTATCAGCCCCAGCATTTT
TRBJ2-7	once	TRBD2	TRBV29-1	CSVEAGGHEQYF	TGCAGCGTGGAAGCGGGAGGGCACGAGCAGTACTTC
TRBJ2-6	many	.	TRBV6-2/TRBV6-3	CASSYSHRLSSAYSGANVLTF	TGTGCCAGCAGTTACTCTCACAGACTCTCCTCGGCTTACTCTGGGGCCAACGTCCTGACTTTC
TRBJ1-1	many	TRBD1	TRBV3-1	CASSPREGAGTEAFF	TGTGCCAGCAGCCCGCGGGAGGGGGCTGGGACTGAAGCTTTCTTT
TRBJ2-2	many	.	TRBV12-5	CASARVEGGTGELFF	TGTGCTAGTGCCCGCGTCGAGGGCGGCACCGGGGAGCTGTTTTTT
TRBJ2-3	many	TRBD1	TRBV7-9	CASSTLDRDGADTQYF	TGTGCCAGCAGCACGCTGGACAGGGATGGGGCAGATACGCAGTATTTT
TRBJ2-2	many	.	TRBV5-5	CASSRGQASGTGELFF	TGTGCCAGCAGCAGAGGACAGGCTAGCGGCACCGGGGAGCTGTTTTTT
TRBJ2-7	many	.	TRBV7-9	CASSRDYEQYF	TGTGCCAGCAGCCGTGACTACGAGCAGTACTTC
TRBJ1-1	many	.	TRBV19	CASKTGRPERNTEAFF	TGTGCCAGCAAAACAGGGAGGCCAGAGAGGAACACTGAAGCTTTCTTT
TRBJ2-7	few	.	TRBV4-1	CASSSLGRSRSYEQYF	TGCGCCAGCAGCTCCTTAGGGAGGAGCAGGTCCTACGAGCAGTACTTC
TRBJ2-5	many	TRBD1	TRBV6-1	CASSATGTGWETQYF	TGTGCCAGCAGTGCAACCGGGACAGGGTGGGAGACCCAGTACTTC
TRBJ1-6	many	.	TRBV27	CASSLGYNSPLHF	TGTGCCAGCAGTTTAGGATATAATTCACCCCTCCACTTT
TRBJ2-7	many	TRBD1	TRBV6-2/TRBV6-3	CASSPDRGSSYEQYF	TGTGCCAGCAGTCCCGACAGGGGGAGCTCCTACGAGCAGTACTTC
TRBJ1-1	.	.	TRBV5-1	CASSPRPGQNTEAFF	TGCGCCAGCAGCCCAAGACCGGGACAGAACACTGAAGCTTTCTTT
TRBJ2-2	many	TRBD2	TRBV11-3	CASSFQSKTSGTGELFF	TGTGCCAGCAGCTTTCAGTCTAAAACTAGCGGGACCGGGGAGCTGTTTTTT
TRBJ2-5	.	.	TRBV20-1	CSARVTGREETRYF	TGCAGTGCTAGAGTGACGGGAAGGGAGGAGACCCGGTACTTC
TRBJ2-5	many	.	TRBV20-1	CSAAEETQYF	TGCAGTGCCGCGGAAGAGACCCAGTACTTC